The clone carrying this T cell receptor beta chain was counted a few times. The antigen is unknown. Oncomine TCR Beta short-read sequencing was applied to DNA from cultured CD4+ T cells. One entry per CDR3 protein results from TCRdb running MiXCR on the PCR reads. Of 11,000 to 15,000 distinct CDR3 sequences in the sample, around 53% were seen once. This entry is derived from a study of vaccination and CD4 T cells after COVID-19. This CDR3 has 16 amino acids. CDR1 is SEHNR, CDR2 FQNEAQ, per germline (reference sequence). Trimming shortened V by 9 bases and J by 6 bases, and 25 bases separated the two germline ends. Treatment here: approximately 11-day PBMC culture with coronavirus spike peptide pools or control peptides (ViraFEST assay).

This TCR was sampled from a human donor who had recovered from COVID-19. Sequencing was done on a sample of CD4+ T cells from blood, cultured in vitro. The gene calls are TRBV7-9 and TRBJ2-3; D possibly corresponds to TRBD2 (5 bases). Here the CDR3 reads CASNNGGSAARDTQYF. CDR3 nucleotides: TGTGCCAGTAATAACGGCGGGTCGGCGGCAAGGGATACGCAGTATTTT.